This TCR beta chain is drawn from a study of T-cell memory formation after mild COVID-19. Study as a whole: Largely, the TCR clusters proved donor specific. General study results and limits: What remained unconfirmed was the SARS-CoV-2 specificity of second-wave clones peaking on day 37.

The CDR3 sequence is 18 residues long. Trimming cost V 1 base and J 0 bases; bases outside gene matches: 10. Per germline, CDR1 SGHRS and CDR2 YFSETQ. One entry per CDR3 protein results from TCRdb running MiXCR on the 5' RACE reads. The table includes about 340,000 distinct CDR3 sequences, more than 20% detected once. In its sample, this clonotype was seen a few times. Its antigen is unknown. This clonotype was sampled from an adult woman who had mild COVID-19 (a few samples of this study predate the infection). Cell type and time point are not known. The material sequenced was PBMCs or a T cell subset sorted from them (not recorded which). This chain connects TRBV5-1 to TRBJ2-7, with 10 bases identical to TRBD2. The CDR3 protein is CASSLSASGGQSSYEQYF. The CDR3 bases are TGCGCCAGCAGCTTGTCAGCTAGCGGGGGCCAGAGCTCCTACGAGCAGTACTTC.